This T cell receptor (beta chain) stems from a study of early T cells in non-severe SARS-CoV-2 infection. The CDR3 covers 13 residues. V lost 5 bases and J 4 bases, leaving 12 bases between the germline ends. Germline V gene sequence: CDR1 DFQATT, CDR2 SNEGSKA (reference sequence). TCRdb fed the 5' RACE reads into MiXCR, producing one record per CDR3 protein. The table includes about 48,000 distinct CDR3 sequences, about 12% detected once. The material sequenced was whole blood. This TCR was recovered from an adult who was a healthcare worker with PCR-confirmed SARS-CoV-2 infection or an uninfected control (not recorded which). The chain employs TRBV20-1 and TRBJ1-5; D may be TRBD1 (5 bases). CDR3 sequence reads: CSAQDGGNQPQHF. The CDR3 nucleotides read TGCAGTGCTCAGGACGGGGGGAATCAGCCCCAGCATTTT.